This T cell receptor beta chain is drawn from a study of response to subunit inactivated influenza vaccine. Study-wide results and limits: T cells newly recruited by each seasonal influenza vaccination are few, the authors suggested.

Concerning this clonotype itself: Its antigen remains unidentified.

The CDR3 length is 15 residues. Germline CDR1 reads SGHTA; CDR2 reads FQGNSA. V lost 1 base, J lost 0 bases, and 8 bases lay in between. TCRdb reprocessed the RT-PCR reads via MiXCR and lists one record per CDR3 protein. This table has some 800,000 distinct CDR3 sequences, approximately 21% appearing once. The specimen comprised PBMCs from blood, sampled less than 6 days after vaccination. The clonotype comes from a man between 50 and 59 years old who received an inactivated influenza vaccine. The chain recombines TRBV7-2 with TRBJ2-3, with unresolved D. In DNA, the CDR3 is TGTGCCAGCAGCTTAGTACTACTTAGCACAGATACGCAGTATTTT. As protein: CASSLVLLSTDTQYF.